This T cell receptor beta chain was identified in a study of cytomegalovirus exposure and HLA in healthy donors. To note about this clone: Its antigen is not identified.

Trimming took 3 bases from V and 7 from J; bases not matched to a gene: 5. The CDR3 totals 15 residues. Looked up from germline, CDR1 is MNHEY and CDR2 is SMNVEV (reference sequence). With 60 Vbeta and 13 Jbeta primers, the PCR was carried out. Profiled with immunoSEQ multiplex PCR; TCRdb holds only in-frame clones, not every one. The sample has some 150,000 clones, about three quarters seen once. Study results and limitations: V- and J-gene trimming in TCR beta was tied to a missense DCLRE1C variant by an analysis performed later. Per a later analysis, roughly 17,000 TCR beta sequences showed association with HLA alleles at 0.05 false discovery rate. Earlier analysis looked at TCR beta V segments, and most were productive about 87% or about 30% of the time.

The V call is TRBV27, the J call TRBJ1-6, with 8 bases lining up with TRBD1. The clonotype was recovered from a female donor in good health and CMV-seronegative. The sample consisted of PBMCs. CDR3 DNA sequence: TGTGCCAGCAGTTTTGTCGACAGGGGAAATTCACCCCTCCACTTT. Its protein is CASSFVDRGNSPLHF.